A selection of T cell receptor beta chains follows, all from one sample in a study of sequential checkpoint blockade in melanoma. Using immunoSEQ multiplex PCR, the repertoire was profiled, and TCRdb retains in-frame clones only, with some absent. The sample records some 10,000 clones, approximately 70% being singletons. Sample: CD8+ T cells sorted from blood (inferred from file names), taken from a patient given nivolumab and ipilimumab in sequence. The receptors come from a human donor with melanoma. Each CDR3 is given with its conserved first and last residue. Fields, in order: J gene, D gene, V gene, clone size, CDR3 protein, CDR3 DNA. The D gene is left open where the match is weak. Size tells how often a clone was seen (once, few, many) or the class of an expanded clone, and some rows leave it out.

TRBJ2-3 | . | TRBV7-9 | . | CASSPIGVSTDTQYF | TGTGCCAGCAGCCCAATCGGAGTGAGCACAGATACGCAGTATTTT
TRBJ1-1 | . | TRBV27 | . | CASSWTTNTEAFF | TGTGCCAGCAGTTGGACAACCAACACTGAAGCTTTCTTT
TRBJ2-1 | . | TRBV11-1 | . | CASSLTQGGDEQFF | TGTGCCAGCAGCTTAACGCAGGGAGGAGATGAGCAGTTCTTC
TRBJ2-2 | TRBD2 | TRBV7-9 | . | CASSIPREVSAGDTGELFF | TGTGCCAGCAGCATACCCCGGGAGGTCTCCGCTGGGGACACCGGGGAGCTGTTTTTT
TRBJ1-2 | . | TRBV5-6 | . | CASSLEEVGYTF | TGTGCCAGCAGCTTGGAGGAGGTGGGCTACACCTTC
TRBJ2-2 | TRBD1 | TRBV10-1 | few | CASKGTGDTGELFF | TGCGCCAGCAAGGGGACAGGGGACACCGGGGAGCTGTTTTTT
TRBJ2-5 | TRBD2 | TRBV7-6 | . | CASQQKAAGGETQYF | TGTGCCAGCCAACAAAAAGCGGCGGGGGGGGAGACCCAGTACTTC
TRBJ2-7 | . | TRBV28 | . | CASSLLVSGFSYEQYF | TGTGCCAGCAGTTTACTAGTAAGTGGGTTCTCCTACGAGCAGTACTTC
TRBJ1-1 | . | TRBV9 | . | CASSANPGTNTEAFF | TGTGCCAGCAGCGCAAACCCCGGGACTAACACTGAAGCTTTCTTT
TRBJ2-5 | . | TRBV9 | . | CASSVGYTGQLQETQYF | TGTGCCAGCAGCGTAGGGTATACCGGACAGCTACAAGAGACCCAGTACTTC
TRBJ2-5 | TRBD1 | TRBV9 | . | CASSVEDRSRETQYF | TGTGCCAGCAGCGTAGAGGACAGGTCAAGAGAGACCCAGTACTTC